What follows are 15 T cell receptor beta chains derived from one specimen sequenced in a study of cytomegalovirus exposure and HLA in healthy donors. The PCR employed 60 Vbeta primers together with 13 Jbeta primers. TCRdb's copy holds only in-frame clones and misses some; the assay was immunoSEQ multiplex PCR. The sample lists 100,000 to 150,000 clones; around three quarters were seen once. The specimen sequenced was PBMCs. These receptor sequences come from a woman in her sixties in good health and CMV-seropositive.

This clone is a singleton in its sample. V gene TRBV7-9 combines with J gene TRBJ1-4; D is possibly TRBD1 (6 bases). The CDR3 spans 18 residues. V was trimmed by 5 bases and J by 0 bases, leaving 19 bases between them. Germline CDR1 and CDR2: SEHNR and FQNEAQ (reference sequence). In DNA, the CDR3 is TGTGCCAGCAGCGGGCGGGGGGCACACCTCCCAACTAATGAAAAACTGTTTTTT. This encodes CASSGRGAHLPTNEKLFF.

For this clone: Given a much more abundant clone one base away, this may be a read error. The chain joins TRBV4-1 to TRBJ2-7, with D tentatively TRBD1 (6 bases). This CDR3 is built from 12 residues. The germline gives CDR1 MGHRA, CDR2 YSYEKL. V shed 2 bases and J shed 6 bases, with 8 bases lying between them. CDR3 in amino acids: CASSQRGSEQYF. CDR3 in DNA: TGCGCCAGCAGCCAAAGGGGGAGCGAGCAGTACTTC.

CDR3 sequence reads: CASSSQREHSYNEQFF. The DNA for the CDR3 is TGTGCCAGCAGCTCGCAGCGGGAGCATTCCTACAATGAGCAGTTCTTC. The chain combines TRBV13 with TRBJ2-1; 8 bases agree with TRBD2. From germline, CDR1 is PRHDT and CDR2 FYEKMQ (reference sequence). The CDR3 totals 16 residues. V trimming: 4 bases; J trimming: 1 base; junction bases outside the gene matches: 6.

V gene TRBV6-5 combines with J gene TRBJ2-7; 9 bases agree with TRBD1. V lost 6 bases to trimming and J lost 2 bases; unmatched junction nucleotides: 5. CDR1 is MNHEY and CDR2 is SVGAGI in the germline V gene. CDR3 size: 14 residues. The DNA for the CDR3 is TGTGCCAGCAGGAACAGGGGGCCCCCCTACGAGCAGTACTTC. Its protein is CASRNRGPPYEQYF.

This clone was observed a few times. The rearrangement uses TRBV27 and TRBJ1-1, with unresolved D. The CDR3 has 15 amino acids. Germline V gene lookup returns CDR1 MNHEY and CDR2 SMNVEV (reference sequence). Between the trimmed V and J ends, which lost 7 bases and 2 bases, there was a span of 17 bases. The CDR3 region has the DNA TGTGCCAGCATCAGTCTGGGCAGAATTAACACTGAAGCTTTCTTT. It is translated as CASISLGRINTEAFF.

The chain links TRBV4-3 to TRBJ1-3, with D possibly matching TRBD1 (5 bases). CDR1 and CDR2 (germline): LGHNA, YSLEER. The germline V and J ends were trimmed by 0 bases and 0 bases, with 12 bases remaining between them. The CDR3 runs 17 residues. The CDR3 is CASSQEGRGSSGNTIYF. The CDR3 region has the DNA TGCGCCAGCAGCCAAGAGGGGCGAGGAAGCTCTGGAAACACCATATATTTT.

Note on this clone: A read error may produce the germline difference seen at one junction end. The gene calls are TRBV5-1 and TRBJ2-7; a weak D match, TRBD1 (6 bases). The germline gives CDR1 SGHRS, CDR2 YFSETQ. The length of the CDR3 is 14 residues. CDR3 sequence reads: CASSHRASTYEQCF. CDR3 nucleotides: TGCGCCAGCAGCCACAGGGCTTCGACGTACGAGCAGTGCTTC.

The chain links TRBV15 to TRBJ2-6; TRBD1 might be the D (5 bases). Trimming cost V 3 bases and J 5 bases, with 11 bases left between them. The CDR3 totals 15 residues. The germline V gene encodes CDR1 LNHNV and CDR2 YYDKDF (reference sequence). The CDR3 sequence: CATSRDRQRANVLTF. CDR3 nucleotides: TGTGCCACCAGCAGGGATCGACAGAGGGCCAACGTCCTGACTTTC.

The chain couples TRBV21-1 to TRBJ1-2. TRBV21-1 is reported as a pseudogene. The CDR3 runs to 16 residues. The CDR3 region has the DNA TGTGCCAGCAGCAAATGGGAAGGGAGGAGTGACTATGGCTACACCTTC. Residues: CASSKWEGRSDYGYTF.

This chain links TRBV15 with TRBJ2-3; 9 bases align to TRBD1. V was clipped by 5 bases and J by 5 bases; unmatched bases: 8. Germline CDR1 LNHNV, CDR2 YYDKDF (reference sequence). The CDR3 has 15 residues. The CDR3 DNA follows: TGTGCCACCAGCGGACTGACAGGGGGTCAAGATACGCAGTATTTT. Its protein is CATSGLTGGQDTQYF.

The rearrangement links TRBV27 to TRBJ2-7; no firm D call. V was cut by 3 bases and J by 9 bases, with 12 bases left in between. Germline lookup yields CDR1 MNHEY and CDR2 SMNVEV (reference sequence). The CDR3 sequence is 12 residues long. CDR3 DNA: TGTGCCAGCAGTTTTCCCCCCGGTAGGCAGTACTTC. Amino acids: CASSFPPGRQYF.

The V call is TRBV11-3, the J call TRBJ1-1; no reliable D call. The V end lost 0 bases, the J end lost 1 base, and 3 bases lay between the germline ends. The germline gives CDR1 SGHNT, CDR2 YENEEA. This CDR3 spans 13 amino acids. The CDR3 region is CASSLDRNTEAFF. DNA for the CDR3: TGTGCCAGCAGCTTAGACAGGAACACTGAAGCTTTCTTT.

J is TRBJ1-2 and V is TRBV9; D unresolved. CDR1 and CDR2 from the germline V gene are SGDLS and YYNGEE. The CDR3 covers 14 residues. The V end lost 6 bases, the J end lost 2 bases, and 14 bases lay between the germline ends. The CDR3 protein is CASNPGNFNYGYTF. The CDR3 coding sequence is TGTGCCAGCAACCCAGGAAACTTCAACTATGGCTACACCTTC.

The V gene is TRBV5-5, the J gene TRBJ2-3, with a possible D match to TRBD1 (6 bases). Germline V CDR1 and CDR2: SGHKS, YYEKEE (reference sequence). The CDR3 sequence is 14 residues long. The V and J ends lost 4 bases and 2 bases respectively, with 11 bases between them. DNA for the CDR3: TGTGCCAGCAGCCCTGGACAGCCCACAGATACGCAGTATTTT. Residues: CASSPGQPTDTQYF. The full variable domain, rest sourced from reference TRBV5-5 and TRBJ2-3, is DAGVTQSPTHLIKTRGQQVTLRCSPISGHKSVSWYQQVLGQGPQFIFQYYEKEERGRGNFPDRFSARQFPNYSSELNVNALLLGDSALYLCASSPGQPTDTQYFGPGTRLTVL.

This chain uses TRBV5-1 with TRBJ1-4, with a weak D call TRBD1 (5 bases). Looked up from germline, CDR1 is SGHRS and CDR2 is YFSETQ. This CDR3 is built from 15 residues. Trimming shortened V by 2 bases and J by 2 bases, and 10 bases separated the two germline ends. CDR3 bases: TGCGCCAGCAGCTTAATAGGGGCTACTAATGAAAAACTGTTTTTT. Amino acids: CASSLIGATNEKLFF. The entire variable domain, with the rest obtained from reference TRBV5-1 and TRBJ1-4, is as follows: KAGVTQTPRYLIKTRGQQVTLSCSPISGHRSVSWYQQTPGQGLQFLFEYFSETQRNKGNFPGRFSGRQFSNSRSEMNVSTLELGDSALYLCASSLIGATNEKLFFGSGTQLSVL.